This T cell receptor (beta chain) was captured by sequencing in a study of shared clonotypes between healthy human individuals (dated by TCRdb to the early 2020s). With regard to the full study: Three men and a couple of women, aged 18 to 49 years, made up the cohort. Blood TCR repertoires of about 5 healthy adults were deeply sequenced to estimate repertoire size and the extent of clonotype sharing between individuals. Libraries were prepared and TCR repertoires were sequenced by different laboratories using diverse techniques, in order to increase sequencing depth and limit assay-specific biases. Between about 0.85 and 8.9 billion PBMCs per donor were obtained by leukapheresis. The full study reports these points: Sampling was limited to blood, and TCR repertoires in tissue likely differ from TCR repertoires in blood. Pairwise subsampling indicated that sequencing depth was expected to affect the degree of clonotype sharing among donors. Because the study included a small number of donors, the genetic and exposure-history diversity represented was limited.

Using the deep immunoSEQ assay, multiplex PCR amplified TCR CDR3 regions from genomic DNA. For each cell subset, the extracted genomic DNA was distributed evenly across all wells of several immunoSEQ 96-well plates, and each plate served as one replicate. Each replicate PCR for unsorted PBMC received approximately 300 ng genomic DNA, equal to tens of thousands of T cell genomes. Genomic DNA from unsorted PBMC was sequenced over ten immunoSEQ deep assay plates. Purified libraries were quantified with a Qubit 3.0 fluorometer, sized on a Bioanalyzer 2100, and re-quantified with the KAPA Library Quantification kit. Every immunoSEQ 96-well plate was sequenced on a separate single-read 150-cycle Illumina NextSeq 550 flow cell. In the authors' own workflow: Because the immunoSEQ output included only junctional sequences and no quality scores, the filtering could not be the same as the filtering used for full-length reads. Sequences were annotated with PyIR, a Python wrapper for IgBLAST v1.9, and V/J genes and CDR3 were assigned using IMGT germline references. Reads were removed for weak V/J assignments (E-value above 1e-6), missing CDR3, stop codons, out-of-frame junctions, or ambiguous translated residues. V3J clonotypes were defined as sequences sharing an identical inferred V gene, J gene, and CDR3 amino acid sequence. To compute the percentage overlap between repertoires, the number of shared unique clonotypes was divided by the size of the smaller repertoire. Richness of each repertoire was evaluated using RTK rarefaction, the Chao1 estimator, and Recon v2.1 estimates of unobserved clonotypes. This immuneACCESS table, as held by TCRdb, lists in-frame sequences with V and J called but not all clones. Of the missing ones, under half trace to an unresolved V gene in checked studies; the others have no known cause. The DNA gave D and trimming, while V, J and clone size come from that table. The sample includes about 480,000 clones, with about four fifths observed a single time. The ten most abundant clones make up roughly 13% of the sample.

V and J are truncated by 1 base and 5 bases respectively, leaving an intervening sequence of 9 bases. The CDR3 measures 13 amino acids from cysteine to phenylalanine. Of the read, only the CDR3 DNA is kept; its 39 bases are in frame from base 1. Reading the germline V gene gives CDR1 SGHAT and CDR2 FQNNGV. About this clone itself: There is no known antigen for this receptor. Per-base qualities were not stored, and no clone one base away is much larger.

Healthy HIV-negative adults with no recently reported acute infections or vaccinations were included as donors. Every donor was a Caucasian adult living in Nashville, Tennessee, USA. For unsorted samples, 75 million to 100 million PBMCs were counted and genomic DNA was extracted with the QIAamp DNA Blood Mini kit. Blood was collected by leukapheresis, and PBMCs were isolated by Ficoll-Histopaque density gradient centrifugation and then cryopreserved in liquid nitrogen vapor phase. The sequence joins TRBV11-2 to TRBJ2-7; no D gene is confidently identified. The sample was PBMCs. This receptor was identified in a woman aged 35 to 49 in good health. Some clones in this sample may be carry-over from other donors' samples. The nucleotide sequence is given as TGTGCCAGCAGCTTAGCGGGTACCCACGAGCAGTACTTC. This sequence encodes CASSLAGTHEQYF.